This TCR beta chain is drawn from a study of T cell clonotyping in hematopoietic cell transplantation. With respect to this clone: The antigen remains unidentified.

Regarding the study as a whole: Broader posttransplant TCR repertoire diversity was predicted by graft donor and pretransplant recipient Inverse Simpson Index values. Pathologically expanded recipient clonotypes increased progressively from day 30 to day 180 as diversity fell. Few recipient clonotypes overlapped donors; over 97% were de novo at given depth.

The time point: recipient sample about 28 days before transplant, after cytoreduction. Trimming removed 8 bases from V and 7 bases from J, with 15 bases in between. Germline V gives CDR1 GTSNPN, CDR2 SVGIG (reference sequence). There are 13 residues in the CDR3. Here immunoSEQ multiplex PCR was the method, and the copy in TCRdb shows in-frame clones only, minus some. The data hold tens of thousands of clones, with 95% to 97% observed a single time. The chain links TRBV30 to TRBJ1-6; D is unresolved. The sequenced sample was peripheral blood mononuclear cells, obtained before stem cell transplant. The clonotype originates from a woman between 50 and 59 years old with acute myeloid leukemia. Some clones in this sample may be carry-over from other donors' samples. CDR3 protein: CALIGGGNSPLHF. In nucleotides, the CDR3 is TGTGCCCTAATCGGCGGCGGGAATTCACCCCTCCACTTT.